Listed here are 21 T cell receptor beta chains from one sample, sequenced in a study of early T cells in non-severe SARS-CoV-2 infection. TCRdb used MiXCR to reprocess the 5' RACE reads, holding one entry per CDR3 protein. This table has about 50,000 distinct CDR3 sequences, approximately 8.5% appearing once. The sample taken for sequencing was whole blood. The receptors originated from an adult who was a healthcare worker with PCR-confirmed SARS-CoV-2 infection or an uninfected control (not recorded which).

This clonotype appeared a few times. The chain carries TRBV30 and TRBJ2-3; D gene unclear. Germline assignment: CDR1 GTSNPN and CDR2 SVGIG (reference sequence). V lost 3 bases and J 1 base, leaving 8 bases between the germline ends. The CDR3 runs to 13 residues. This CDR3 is CAWRQPGTDTQYF. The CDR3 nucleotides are TGTGCCTGGAGACAGCCGGGCACAGATACGCAGTATTTT.

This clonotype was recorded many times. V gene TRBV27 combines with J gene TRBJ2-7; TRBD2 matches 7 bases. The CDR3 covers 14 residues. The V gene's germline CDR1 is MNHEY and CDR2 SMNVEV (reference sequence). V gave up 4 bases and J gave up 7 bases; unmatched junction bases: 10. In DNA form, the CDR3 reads TGTGCCAGCAGTTCGGCTAGCGGTTGGGGTGAGCAGTACTTC. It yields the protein CASSSASGWGEQYF.

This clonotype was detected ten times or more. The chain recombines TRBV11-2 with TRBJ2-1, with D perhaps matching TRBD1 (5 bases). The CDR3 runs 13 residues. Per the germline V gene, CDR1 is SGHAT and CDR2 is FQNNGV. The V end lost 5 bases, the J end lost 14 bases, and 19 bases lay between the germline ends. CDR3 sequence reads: CASSHRQSISKFF. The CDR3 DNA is TGTGCCAGCAGCCACAGACAGTCTATTTCGAAGTTCTTC.

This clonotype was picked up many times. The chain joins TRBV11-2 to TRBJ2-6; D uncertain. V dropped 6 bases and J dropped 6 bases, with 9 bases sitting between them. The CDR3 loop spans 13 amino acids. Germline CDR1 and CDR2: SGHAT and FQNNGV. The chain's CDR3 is CASSFPLANVLTF. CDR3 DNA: TGTGCCAGCAGTTTTCCCTTGGCCAACGTCCTGACTTTC.

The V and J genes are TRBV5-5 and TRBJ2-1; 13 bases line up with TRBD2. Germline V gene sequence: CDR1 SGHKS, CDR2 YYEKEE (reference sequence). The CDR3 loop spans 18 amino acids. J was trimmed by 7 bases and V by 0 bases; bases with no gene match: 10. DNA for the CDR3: TGTGCCAGCAGCTTGGCTTTGGGGACTAGCGGGGCTCGAAATGAGCAGTTCTTC. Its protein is CASSLALGTSGARNEQFF.

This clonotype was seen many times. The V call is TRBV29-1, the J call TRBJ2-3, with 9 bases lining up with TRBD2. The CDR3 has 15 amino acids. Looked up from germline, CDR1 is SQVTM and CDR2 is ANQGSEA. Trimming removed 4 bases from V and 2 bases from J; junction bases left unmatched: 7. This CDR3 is CSVVASGTYTDTQYF. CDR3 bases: TGCAGCGTTGTGGCTAGCGGGACGTACACAGATACGCAGTATTTT.

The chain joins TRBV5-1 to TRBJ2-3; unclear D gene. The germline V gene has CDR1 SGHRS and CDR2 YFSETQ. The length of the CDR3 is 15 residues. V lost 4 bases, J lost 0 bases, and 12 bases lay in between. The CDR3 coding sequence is TGCGCCAGCAGCCCTGGGCGGATGAGCACAGATACGCAGTATTTT. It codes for CASSPGRMSTDTQYF.

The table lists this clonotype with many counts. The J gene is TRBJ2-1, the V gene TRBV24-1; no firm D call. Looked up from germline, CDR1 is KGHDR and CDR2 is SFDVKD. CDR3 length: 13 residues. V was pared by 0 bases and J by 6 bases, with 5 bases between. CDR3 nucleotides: TGTGCCACCAGTGATTTGGGCAGCAATGAGCAGTTCTTC. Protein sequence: CATSDLGSNEQFF.

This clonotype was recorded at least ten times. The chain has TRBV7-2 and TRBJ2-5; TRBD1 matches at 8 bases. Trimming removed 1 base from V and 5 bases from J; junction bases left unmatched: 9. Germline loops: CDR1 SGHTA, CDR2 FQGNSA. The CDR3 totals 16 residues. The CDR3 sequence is CASSLGSGGGFETQYF. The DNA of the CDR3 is TGTGCCAGCAGCTTAGGGTCAGGGGGCGGCTTCGAGACCCAGTACTTC. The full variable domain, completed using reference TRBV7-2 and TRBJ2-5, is GAGVSQSPSNKVTEKGKDVELRCDPISGHTALYWYRQSLGQGLEFLIYFQGNSAPDKSGLPSDRFSAERTGGSVSTLTIQRTQQEDSAVYLCASSLGSGGGFETQYFGPGTRLLVL.

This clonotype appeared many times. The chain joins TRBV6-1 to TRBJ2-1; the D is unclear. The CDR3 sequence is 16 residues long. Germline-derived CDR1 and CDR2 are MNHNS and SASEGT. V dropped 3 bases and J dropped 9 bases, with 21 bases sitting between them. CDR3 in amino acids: CASSDPLELQSGEQFF. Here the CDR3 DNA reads TGTGCCAGCAGTGACCCATTAGAGCTTCAGTCCGGTGAGCAGTTCTTC.

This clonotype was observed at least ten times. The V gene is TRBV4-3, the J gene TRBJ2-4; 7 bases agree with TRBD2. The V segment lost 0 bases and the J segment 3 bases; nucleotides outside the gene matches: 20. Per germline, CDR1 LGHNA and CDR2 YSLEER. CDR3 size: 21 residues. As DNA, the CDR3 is TGCGCCAGCAGCCAAGATCTCGACAGAGAGACTAGCTCCCCCCTCAAAAACATTCAGTACTTC. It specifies CASSQDLDRETSSPLKNIQYF.

DNA of the CDR3: TGTGCCAGCAGTCTCGAGTCAGATAATTCACCCCTCCACTTT. It translates to CASSLESDNSPLHF. V and J are TRBV12-3 or TRBV12-4 and TRBJ1-6, with D uncertain. Trimming removed 5 bases from V and 5 bases from J, with 10 bases in between. The CDR3 sequence is 14 residues long.

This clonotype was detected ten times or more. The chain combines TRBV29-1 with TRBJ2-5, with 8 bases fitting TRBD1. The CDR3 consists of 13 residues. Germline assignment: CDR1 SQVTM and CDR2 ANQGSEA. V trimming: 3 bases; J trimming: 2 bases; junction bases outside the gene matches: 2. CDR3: CSVDRGHQETQYF. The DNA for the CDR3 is TGCAGCGTTGACAGGGGGCATCAAGAGACCCAGTACTTC.

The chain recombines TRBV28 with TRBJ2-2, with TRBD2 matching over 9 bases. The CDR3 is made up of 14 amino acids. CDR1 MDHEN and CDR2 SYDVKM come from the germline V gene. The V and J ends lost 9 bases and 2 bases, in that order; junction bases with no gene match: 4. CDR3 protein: CASTAGGNTGELFF. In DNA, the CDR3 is TGTGCCAGTACAGCGGGGGGTAACACCGGGGAGCTGTTTTTT.

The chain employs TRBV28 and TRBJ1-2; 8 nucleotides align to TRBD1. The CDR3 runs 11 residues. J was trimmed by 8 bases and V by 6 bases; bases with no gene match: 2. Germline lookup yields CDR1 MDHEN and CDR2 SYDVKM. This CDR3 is CASSSGGGYTF. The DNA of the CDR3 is TGTGCCAGCAGCTCAGGGGGCGGCTACACCTTC.

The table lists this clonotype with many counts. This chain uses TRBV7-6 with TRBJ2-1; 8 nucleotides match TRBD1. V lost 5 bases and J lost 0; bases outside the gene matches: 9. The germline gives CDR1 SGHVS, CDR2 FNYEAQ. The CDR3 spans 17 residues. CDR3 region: CASSPGGTASSYNEQFF. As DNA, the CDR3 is TGTGCCAGCAGCCCAGGGGGCACGGCTAGCTCCTACAATGAGCAGTTCTTC.

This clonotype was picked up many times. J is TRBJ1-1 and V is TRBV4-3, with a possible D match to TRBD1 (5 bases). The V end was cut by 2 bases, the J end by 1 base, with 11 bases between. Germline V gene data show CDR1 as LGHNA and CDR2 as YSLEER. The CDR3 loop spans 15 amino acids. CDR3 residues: CASSQRTTENTEAFF. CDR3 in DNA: TGCGCCAGCAGCCAAAGAACGACAGAGAACACTGAAGCTTTCTTT.

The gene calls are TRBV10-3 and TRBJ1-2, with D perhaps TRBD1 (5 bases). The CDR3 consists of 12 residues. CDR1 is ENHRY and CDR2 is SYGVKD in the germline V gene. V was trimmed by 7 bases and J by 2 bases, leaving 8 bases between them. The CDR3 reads CAIMAGNYGYTF. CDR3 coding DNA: TGTGCCATCATGGCAGGGAACTATGGCTACACCTTC.

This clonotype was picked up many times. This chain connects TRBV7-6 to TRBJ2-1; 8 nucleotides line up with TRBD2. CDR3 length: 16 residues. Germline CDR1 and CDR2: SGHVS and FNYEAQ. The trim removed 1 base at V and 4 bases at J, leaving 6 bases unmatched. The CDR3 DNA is TGTGCCAGCAGCTTAGTGAGCGGGAGTGGGTACAATGAGCAGTTCTTC. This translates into CASSLVSGSGYNEQFF. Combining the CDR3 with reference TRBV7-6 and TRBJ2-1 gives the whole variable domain GAGVSQSPRYKVTKRGQDVALRCDPISGHVSLYWYRQALGQGPEFLTYFNYEAQQDKSGLPNDRFSAERPEGSISTLTIQRTEQRDSAMYRCASSLVSGSGYNEQFFGPGTRLTVL.

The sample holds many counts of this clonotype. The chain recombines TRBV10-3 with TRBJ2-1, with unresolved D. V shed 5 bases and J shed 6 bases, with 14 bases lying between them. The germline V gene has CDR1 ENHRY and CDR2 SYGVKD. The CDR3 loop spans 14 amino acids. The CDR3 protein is CAISSGLDRNEQFF. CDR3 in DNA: TGTGCCATCAGTTCCGGTCTGGATCGCAATGAGCAGTTCTTC.

The CDR3 sequence: CATKGQGNQPQHF. DNA of the CDR3: TGTGCCACCAAGGGACAGGGCAATCAGCCCCAGCATTTT. This sequence joins TRBV24-1 and TRBJ1-5; 8 bases match TRBD1. The CDR3 length is 13 residues. From germline, CDR1 is KGHDR and CDR2 SFDVKD. V gave up 8 bases and J gave up 2 bases; unmatched junction bases: 1.